The rows below give T cell receptor beta chains drawn from one sample of a study of cytomegalovirus exposure and HLA in healthy donors. The protocol was immunoSEQ multiplex PCR, while the TCRdb copy is restricted to in-frame clones and leaves out a portion. The sample totals about 200,000 clones. What was sequenced was PBMCs. The receptors stem from a girl under 10 years old in good health and CMV-seropositive. Both conserved end residues are part of each CDR3. A D gene is named only where the DNA matches it firmly.

CDR3 protein: CAISEGANTEAFF
CDR3 DNA: TGTGCCATCAGTGAAGGAGCGAACACTGAAGCTTTCTTT
V gene: TRBV10-3
D gene: NA
J gene: TRBJ1-1

CDR3 protein: CASSFSRGNTEAFF
CDR3 DNA: TGTGCCAGCAGCTTTAGCCGAGGGAACACTGAAGCTTTCTTT
V gene: TRBV7-8
D gene: NA
J gene: TRBJ1-1

CDR3 protein: CASSPGQGSTEAFF
CDR3 DNA: TGTGCCAGCAGTCCAGGACAGGGCTCCACTGAAGCTTTCTTT
V gene: TRBV6-1
D gene: TRBD1
J gene: TRBJ1-1

CDR3 protein: CASSLFGQETQYF
CDR3 DNA: TGTGCCAGCAGCCTTTTTGGGCAGGAGACCCAGTACTTC
V gene: TRBV6-1
D gene: NA
J gene: TRBJ2-5

CDR3 protein: CASSETGEYTQYF
CDR3 DNA: TGTGCCAGCAGCGAAACGGGGGAGTATACGCAGTATTTT
V gene: TRBV7-9
D gene: NA
J gene: TRBJ2-3

CDR3 protein: CASKGLANEQYF
CDR3 DNA: TGTGCCAGCAAAGGACTAGCCAATGAGCAGTACTTC
V gene: TRBV5-6
D gene: TRBD2
J gene: TRBJ2-7

CDR3 protein: CASSLVRDEQYF
CDR3 DNA: TGTGCCAGCAGCTTAGTTCGTGACGAGCAGTACTTC
V gene: TRBV11-2
D gene: NA
J gene: TRBJ2-7

CDR3 protein: CASRYSGEQFF
CDR3 DNA: TGTGCCAGCAGGTATAGTGGTGAGCAGTTCTTC
V gene: TRBV11-2
D gene: NA
J gene: TRBJ2-1

CDR3 protein: CASSDRGMNTEAFF
CDR3 DNA: TGTGCCAGCAGTGACAGGGGCATGAACACTGAAGCTTTCTTT
V gene: TRBV6-5
D gene: TRBD1
J gene: TRBJ1-1

CDR3 protein: CASRAQGNTEAFF
CDR3 DNA: TGTGCCAGCAGGGCACAGGGGAACACTGAAGCTTTCTTT
V gene: TRBV6-5
D gene: NA
J gene: TRBJ1-1

CDR3 protein: CASSLELRADYEQYF
CDR3 DNA: TGTGCCAGCAGTTTAGAGCTGCGGGCGGACTACGAGCAGTACTTC
V gene: TRBV27
D gene: NA
J gene: TRBJ2-7

CDR3 protein: CASSEQVHRTEAFF
CDR3 DNA: TGTGCCAGCAGTGAACAGGTTCATCGGACTGAAGCTTTCTTT
V gene: TRBV6-1
D gene: NA
J gene: TRBJ1-1

CDR3 protein: CASSSTGGGGPGELFF
CDR3 DNA: TGTGCCAGCAGCTCGACAGGGGGAGGTGGACCGGGGGAGCTGTTTTTT
V gene: TRBV7-2
D gene: TRBD1
J gene: TRBJ2-2

CDR3 protein: CATSRDPPGTDTQYF
CDR3 DNA: TGTGCCACCAGCAGAGATCCACCGGGCACAGATACGCAGTATTTT
V gene: TRBV15
D gene: NA
J gene: TRBJ2-3

CDR3 protein: CASSQSAGGVLAKNIQYF
CDR3 DNA: TGTGCCAGCAGCCAATCAGCGGGAGGGGTTCTAGCCAAAAACATTCAGTACTTC
V gene: TRBV14
D gene: TRBD2
J gene: TRBJ2-4

CDR3 protein: CASSEQGTGELFF
CDR3 DNA: TGTGCCAGCTCGGAACAGGGAACCGGGGAGCTGTTTTTT
V gene: TRBV18
D gene: NA
J gene: TRBJ2-2

CDR3 protein: CASSEWGPDTDTQYF
CDR3 DNA: TGTGCCAGCAGTGAATGGGGCCCCGACACAGATACGCAGTATTTT
V gene: TRBV25-1
D gene: NA
J gene: TRBJ2-3

CDR3 protein: CASSQYGTEEKLFF
CDR3 DNA: TGTGCCAGTAGTCAATATGGAACGGAGGAAAAACTGTTTTTT
V gene: TRBV19
D gene: NA
J gene: TRBJ1-4

CDR3 protein: CASSSGRHAVYEQYF
CDR3 DNA: TGTGCCAGCAGTTCGGGGAGACATGCTGTCTACGAGCAGTACTTC
V gene: TRBV6-4
D gene: NA
J gene: TRBJ2-7

CDR3 protein: CASSITGNNEQFF
CDR3 DNA: TGTGCCAGTAGTATCACGGGAAACAATGAGCAGTTCTTC
V gene: TRBV19
D gene: NA
J gene: TRBJ2-1

CDR3 protein: CASSSTGRGFSPGNQPQHF
CDR3 DNA: TGTGCCAGCAGTTCTACCGGCAGGGGATTCTCACCGGGCAATCAGCCCCAGCATTTT
V gene: TRBV27
D gene: NA
J gene: TRBJ1-5

CDR3 protein: CASSRGQDISEAFF
CDR3 DNA: TGTGCCAGCAGCCGAGGACAGGATATAAGTGAAGCTTTCTTT
V gene: TRBV4-2
D gene: TRBD1
J gene: TRBJ1-1

CDR3 protein: CASMRTGDYEQYF
CDR3 DNA: TGTGCCAGTATGAGGACAGGAGACTACGAGCAGTACTTC
V gene: TRBV19
D gene: TRBD1
J gene: TRBJ2-7

CDR3 protein: CASSSLAGVETQYF
CDR3 DNA: TGTGCCAGCAGTTCCCTAGCGGGGGTGGAGACCCAGTACTTC
V gene: TRBV6-5
D gene: TRBD2
J gene: TRBJ2-5

CDR3 protein: CASSRRTGSSYNEQFF
CDR3 DNA: TGTGCCAGCAGCCGCAGGACAGGGAGCTCCTACAATGAGCAGTTCTTC
V gene: TRBV7-9
D gene: TRBD1
J gene: TRBJ2-1

CDR3 protein: CASSKGAGGLSQPQHF
CDR3 DNA: TGTGCCAGCAGTAAGGGGGCGGGTGGTTTAAGTCAGCCCCAGCATTTT
V gene: TRBV27
D gene: TRBD1
J gene: TRBJ1-5

CDR3 protein: CASVPGTSGTGELFF
CDR3 DNA: TGTGCCAGCGTCCCGGGGACTAGCGGGACCGGGGAGCTGTTTTTT
V gene: TRBV7-6
D gene: TRBD2
J gene: TRBJ2-2

CDR3 protein: CASSGGTGKNYGYTF
CDR3 DNA: TGTGCCAGCAGCGGCGGGACAGGGAAGAACTATGGCTACACCTTC
V gene: TRBV9
D gene: TRBD1
J gene: TRBJ1-2

CDR3 protein: CASSLQRGTVNTEAFF
CDR3 DNA: TGTGCCAGCTCACTGCAAAGGGGCACAGTGAACACTGAAGCTTTCTTT
V gene: TRBV18
D gene: NA
J gene: TRBJ1-1